This entry describes one TCR beta chain. It has no known antigen specificity. Per-nucleotide qualities are absent, and no much larger clonotype sits a single base away. TCRbeta CDR3 regions were amplified from genomic DNA using the immunoSEQ Assay, a bias-controlled multiplex PCR. On the study's bioinformatics: The number of nucleated cells in each sample was estimated by amplification of reference gene primers within the assay. To quantify the absolute abundance of each unique TCRbeta CDR3 rearrangement, sequence reads were collapsed and filtered. For each sample, productive Simpson clonality was calculated by taking the square root of Simpson's diversity index across productive rearrangements. This is the immuneACCESS table as TCRdb keeps it, with only in-frame sequences that have V and J called. A part of the clones is gone; compared with another copy, unresolved V genes explain less than half, and the rest is unexplained. V and J calls and clone size are copied from that table; D and trimming were computed from the DNA. For this sample there are under 200,000 clones; more than 75% appear just once. The ten largest clones take up approximately 8% of the sample.

This entry comes from a study of blood T cell repertoires in COVID-19 (dated by TCRdb to the early 2020s). Study-wide context: Collaborator samples came from the United States, Italy and Spain and covered acute and convalescent phases of COVID-19. The material from the prospective study consisted of cDNA or gDNA derived from T cells, B-cell-depleted T cells, or PBMCs. The dataset comprised deeply sampled blood TCRbeta repertoires from subjects exposed to, actively infected with, or recovered from COVID-19. A freely available public database, intended as a resource for researchers studying the immune response to SARS-CoV-2, is where the repertoires were released. Samples were obtained from the ongoing ImmuneRACE study (first 160 participants) and from about 1,300 subjects provided by 6 global collaborators. The sample metadata nearly always contained a de-identified subject ID, COVID-19 status, age in years and sex. Where available, HLA class I and class II types were obtained from metadata supplied by the sample provider rather than from assay-based typing. Findings and caveats that apply to the study as a whole: The amount of clinical and demographic metadata varied by source and participant and was provided uncurated.

One collaborating source in Seattle enrolled patients during active infection and followed them longitudinally through the course of disease. The collaborating institutions used their own protocols to collect whole blood in K2EDTA tubes. For TCRbeta analysis, collaborators shipped samples in one of three forms: frozen whole blood, isolated PBMCs, or DNA extracted from either of those sample types. Sequencing input: peripheral blood. The TCR was taken from a woman aged 60 to 75 with COVID-19, enrolled during active disease.

The bases are TGCGCCAGCAGTGAACTAGCGGGAGCAAATGAGCAGTTCTTC. Its protein product is CASSELAGANEQFF. The sequence joins TRBV10-2 to TRBJ2-1, and 11 bases in between align with TRBD2. The CDR3 sequence holds 14 residues, the cysteine and phenylalanine included. CDR3 DNA is the only sequence kept; it has 42 bases, read in frame from the first base. V ends up 3 bases short and J 7 bases short, with an unmatched junction base count of 2. From the germline V gene, CDR1 is WSHSY and CDR2 is SAAADI.